These T cell receptor beta chains were read from a single sample in a study of blood T cell repertoires in COVID-19. Sequencing was performed with immunoSEQ multiplex PCR; in TCRdb, only in-frame clones are kept and a portion is missing. The sample consists of around 60,000 clones, more than 70% of them appearing once. The material sequenced was peripheral blood. The receptors derive from a man between 60 and 70 years old with COVID-19, enrolled during active disease. Both conserved end residues are part of each CDR3. D genes are given only for firm matches. Not every row has a clone size; where given, it reads once, few, many or a size class.

CDR3 protein | CDR3 DNA | J gene | clone size | V gene | D gene
CASSQEVGGYEQYF | TGTGCCAGCAGCCAAGAGGTAGGGGGCTACGAGCAGTACTTC | TRBJ2-7 | few | TRBV3-1/TRBV3-2 | -
CSAHMETEAFF | TGCAGTGCCCATATGGAGACTGAAGCTTTCTTT | TRBJ1-1 | - | TRBV20-1 | -
CASSLAEGAEAFF | TGTGCCAGCAGCTTAGCGGAGGGTGCTGAAGCTTTCTTT | TRBJ1-1 | - | TRBV11-1 | -
CASSEGRLAGGLQETQYF | TGTGCCAGCAGTGAAGGGAGGCTAGCGGGGGGGCTTCAGGAGACCCAGTACTTC | TRBJ2-5 | - | TRBV6-1 | TRBD2
CASSLGQSNEQFF | TGCGCCAGCAGCTTAGGACAGAGCAATGAGCAGTTCTTC | TRBJ2-1 | - | TRBV5-1 | -
CASSPRSGNEKLFF | TGTGCCAGCTCACCGCGATCCGGTAATGAAAAACTGTTTTTT | TRBJ1-4 | once | TRBV18 | -
CASSEVDIQGYGYTF | TGTGCCAGCAGTGAGGTGGACATCCAGGGGTATGGCTACACCTTC | TRBJ1-2 | - | TRBV2 | -
CASSLEGSSYEQYF | TGTGCCAGCAGCTTAGAGGGCAGCTCCTACGAGCAGTACTTC | TRBJ2-7 | - | TRBV11-2 | -
CASNVGGSAKNIQYF | TGTGCCAGCAACGTTGGAGGGAGCGCCAAAAACATTCAGTACTTC | TRBJ2-4 | - | TRBV9 | -
CASSFGNPGNGNTIYF | TGTGCCAGCAGCTTCGGGAACCCCGGGAACGGAAACACCATATATTTT | TRBJ1-3 | - | TRBV5-4 | -
CASTGWNEQYF | TGTGCCAGCACGGGATGGAACGAGCAGTACTTC | TRBJ2-7 | - | TRBV2 | -
CASSLGGQGYQPQHF | TGTGCCAGCAGCTTAGGAGGACAGGGGTATCAGCCCCAGCATTTT | TRBJ1-5 | - | TRBV7-6 | TRBD1
CASSVVSGFLEQYF | TGTGCCAGCAGTGTCGTTTCCGGTTTCCTCGAGCAGTACTTC | TRBJ2-7 | - | TRBV28 | -
CASSPGQSDGYGYTF | TGTGCCAGCAGTCCTGGACAGTCGGATGGCTATGGCTACACCTTC | TRBJ1-2 | - | TRBV28 | -
CASNPTDSNQPQHF | TGCGCCAGCAATCCGACAGATAGCAATCAGCCCCAGCATTTT | TRBJ1-5 | - | TRBV10-2 | -
CASSPGQGNYGYTF | TGTGCCAGCAGCCCAGGACAGGGGAACTATGGCTACACCTTC | TRBJ1-2 | - | TRBV9 | TRBD1
CASSLATEAFF | TGTGCCAGCAGTCTGGCCACTGAAGCTTTCTTT | TRBJ1-1 | - | TRBV12-3/TRBV12-4 | -
CATSDSRVGETQYF | TGTGCCACCAGTGATTCTCGGGTAGGCGAGACCCAGTACTTC | TRBJ2-5 | - | TRBV24-1 | -
CASHTLEADIQYF | TGTGCCAGTCACACCCTAGAGGCTGACATTCAGTACTTC | TRBJ2-4 | - | TRBV5-4 | -
CASSLTGGGSGANVLTF | TGTGCCAGCAGCTTAACGGGGGGAGGCTCTGGGGCCAACGTCCTGACTTTC | TRBJ2-6 | - | TRBV7-3 | -
CSVVLQLEAFF | TGCAGCGTTGTATTACAGCTTGAAGCTTTCTTT | TRBJ1-1 | once | TRBV29-1 | -
CASNLAGQGNSPLHF | TGTGCCAGCAACCTCGCTGGACAGGGAAATTCACCCCTCCACTTT | TRBJ1-6 | few | TRBV25-1 | TRBD1
CASSDNSGRDVLTF | TGTGCCAGTAGTGACAACAGCGGCCGGGACGTCCTGACTTTC | TRBJ2-6 | - | TRBV19 | -
CASSLGGQFNQPQHF | TGTGCCAGCAGCTTAGGGGGACAGTTCAATCAGCCCCAGCATTTT | TRBJ1-5 | - | TRBV7-9 | TRBD1
CASSSEGLAGSYNEQFF | TGCGCCAGCAGCTCCGAGGGACTAGCGGGGTCCTACAATGAGCAGTTCTTC | TRBJ2-1 | - | TRBV5-1 | TRBD2
CSVASRVSNYGYTF | TGCAGCGTTGCCTCCAGGGTATCGAACTATGGCTACACCTTC | TRBJ1-2 | - | TRBV29-1 | -
CASSLESDQGEQYF | TGTGCCAGCAGTTTGGAGTCAGACCAGGGGGAGCAGTACTTC | TRBJ2-7 | - | TRBV27 | -
CASSLAGGADTQYF | TGTGCCAGCAGCTTAGCCGGGGGTGCAGATACGCAGTATTTT | TRBJ2-3 | - | TRBV7-2 | -